The 8 T cell receptor beta chains given below trace back to one sample, sequenced in a study of blood T cell repertoires in COVID-19. The protocol was immunoSEQ multiplex PCR, while the TCRdb copy is restricted to in-frame clones and leaves out a portion. The sample lists a few hundred thousand clones, 80% to 90% occurring once. Sequencing input: PBMCs or T cells enriched from blood (not recorded which). The receptor source for this set is a man younger than 45 who had recovered from COVID-19.

The rearrangement links TRBV5-5 to TRBJ1-6, with TRBD1 as a possible D gene (5 bases). The CDR3 is made up of 17 amino acids. The germline CDR1 and CDR2 sequences are SGHKS and YYEKEE (reference sequence). V was trimmed by 3 bases and J by 9 bases, leaving 22 bases between them. The CDR3 region has the DNA TGTGCCAGCAGCTATGGCCGGATGCCAGGGATGGCTTCACCCCTCCACTTT. It encodes CASSYGRMPGMASPLHF.

V is TRBV30 and J is TRBJ2-7, with D perhaps TRBD2 (6 bases). The CDR3 runs to 14 residues. CDR1 GTSNPN and CDR2 SVGIG come from the germline V gene (reference sequence). V was shortened by 1 base and J by 4 bases, with 14 bases between the two germline ends. In nucleotides, the CDR3 is TGTGCCTGGAGTGGTGGCGGGGCGACATACGAGCAGTACTTC. Its translation is CAWSGGGATYEQYF.

This rearrangement joins TRBV7-2 to TRBJ2-5, with unresolved D. The CDR3 totals 12 residues. V gave up 2 bases and J gave up 7 bases, with 8 bases separating them. Germline lookup yields CDR1 SGHTA and CDR2 FQGNSA. In DNA form, the CDR3 reads TGTGCCAGCAGCTTATCCTACGGGACCCAGTACTTC. Residues: CASSLSYGTQYF.

J is TRBJ2-1 and V is TRBV11-3; weak D call: TRBD1 (6 bases). The CDR3 sequence is 14 residues long. Germline V gene sequence: CDR1 SGHNT, CDR2 YENEEA. V dropped 4 bases and J dropped 3 bases, with 10 bases sitting between them. The CDR3 sequence is CASSSEDSYNEQFF. DNA for the CDR3: TGTGCCAGCAGCTCAGAGGACAGCTACAATGAGCAGTTCTTC.

This sequence joins TRBV7-3 and TRBJ1-2; no clear D. Per the germline V gene, CDR1 is SGHTA and CDR2 is FQGTGA. The CDR3 is 14 residues long. With 5 bases removed from V and 4 bases from J, the gap between germline ends came to 14 bases. CDR3 sequence: CASSPTANSYGYTF. For the CDR3, the DNA is TGTGCCAGCAGCCCTACAGCAAACTCCTATGGCTACACCTTC. The entire variable domain, with the rest obtained from reference TRBV7-3 and TRBJ1-2, is as follows: GAGVSQTPSNKVTEKGKYVELRCDPISGHTALYWYRQSLGQGPEFLIYFQGTGAADDSGLPNDRFFAVRPEGSVSTLKIQRTERGDSAVYLCASSPTANSYGYTFGSGTRLTVV.

This chain connects TRBV30 to TRBJ1-5, with 11 bases that match TRBD1. This CDR3 comprises 15 residues. Germline CDR1 GTSNPN, CDR2 SVGIG (reference sequence). Unmatched junction bases numbered 7, after V lost 6 bases and J lost 3 bases. The CDR3 spells CACQRDRGNNQPQHF. The DNA for the CDR3 is TGTGCCTGCCAAAGGGACAGGGGGAACAATCAGCCCCAGCATTTT.

This clone was recorded a few times. The chain has TRBV12-3 or TRBV12-4 and TRBJ2-1; 7 positions match TRBD2. The V gene end was trimmed by 2 bases and the J gene end by 12 bases; junction bases not matched to a gene: 7. This CDR3 has 13 amino acids. The CDR3 DNA reads as TGTGCCAGCAGTTTACCCCCGGGGGGTGGGCAGTTCTTC. Its protein is CASSLPPGGGQFF.

The V gene is TRBV6-1, the J gene TRBJ1-5; D is unclear. The CDR3 extends over 16 amino acids. V was cut by 1 base and J by 3 bases, with 13 bases left in between. CDR1 and CDR2 from the germline V gene are MNHNS and SASEGT. The CDR3 DNA sequence: TGTGCCAGCAGTGAAGGGTCAGGTTTCTTCAATCAGCCCCAGCATTTT. It codes for CASSEGSGFFNQPQHF.